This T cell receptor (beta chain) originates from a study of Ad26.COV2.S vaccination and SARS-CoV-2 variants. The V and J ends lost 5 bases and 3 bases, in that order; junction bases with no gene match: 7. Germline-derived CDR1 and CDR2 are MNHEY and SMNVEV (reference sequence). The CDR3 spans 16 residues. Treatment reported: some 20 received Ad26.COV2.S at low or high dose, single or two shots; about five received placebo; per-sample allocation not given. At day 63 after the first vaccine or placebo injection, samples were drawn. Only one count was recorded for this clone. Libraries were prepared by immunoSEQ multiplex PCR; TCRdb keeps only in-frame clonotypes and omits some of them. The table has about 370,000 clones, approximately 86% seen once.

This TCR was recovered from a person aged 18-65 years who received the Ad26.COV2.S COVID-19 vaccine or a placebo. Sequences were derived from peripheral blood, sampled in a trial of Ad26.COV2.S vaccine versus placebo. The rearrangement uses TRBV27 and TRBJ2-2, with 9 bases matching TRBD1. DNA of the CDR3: TGTGCCAGCAGTCCCGGACAGGGGAGGGACACCGGGGAGCTGTTTTTT. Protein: CASSPGQGRDTGELFF.